Following are 21 T cell receptor beta chains from one sample sequenced in a study of T-cell memory formation after mild COVID-19. TCRdb processed the 5' RACE reads anew with MiXCR; each CDR3 protein has one entry. The sample consists of roughly 300,000 distinct CDR3 sequences, 7% to 10% of them appearing once. The specimen sequenced was PBMCs or a T cell subset sorted from them (not recorded which). The receptors derive from a man aged 18 to 30 who had mild COVID-19 (a few samples of this study predate the infection). Cell type and time point are not known.

This clonotype was seen a few times. The genes are TRBV5-1 and TRBJ1-1, with D perhaps TRBD1 (6 bases). Trimming stripped 4 bases from V and 2 bases from J, with 15 bases between. Germline values: CDR1 SGHRS, CDR2 YFSETQ. This CDR3 has 15 amino acids. DNA of the CDR3: TGCGCCAGCAGCCTTAACGGACAGACCAACACTGAAGCTTTCTTT. This sequence encodes CASSLNGQTNTEAFF.

This clonotype has only a few counts. The chain carries TRBV10-3 and TRBJ2-1, with D possibly TRBD2 on 5 matching bases. The CDR3 has 14 amino acids. CDR1 ENHRY and CDR2 SYGVKD come from the germline V gene. V was pared by 2 bases and J by 0 bases, with 5 bases between. The CDR3 sequence: CAISERGSYNEQFF. CDR3 bases: TGTGCCATCAGTGAGCGGGGCTCCTACAATGAGCAGTTCTTC.

The chain employs TRBV7-2 and TRBJ1-1; TRBD1 is a possible D gene (5 bases). V gave up 3 bases and J gave up 0 bases, with 14 bases separating them. CDR3 size: 16 residues. Germline values: CDR1 SGHTA, CDR2 FQGNSA. The CDR3 region is CASSFSSGNMNTEAFF. The DNA of the CDR3 is TGTGCCAGCAGCTTTAGTTCAGGGAACATGAACACTGAAGCTTTCTTT. Drawing the rest from reference TRBV7-2 and TRBJ1-1, the complete variable domain is GAGVSQSPSNKVTEKGKDVELRCDPISGHTALYWYRQSLGQGLEFLIYFQGNSAPDKSGLPSDRFSAERTGGSVSTLTIQRTQQEDSAVYLCASSFSSGNMNTEAFFGQGTRLTVV.

The table lists this clonotype with a few counts. The chain uses TRBV4-1 and TRBJ1-2; D uncertain. In germline, CDR1 is MGHRA, CDR2 YSYEKL. This CDR3 is 12 amino acids long. Between the trimmed V and J ends, which lost 1 base and 2 bases, there was a span of 2 bases. CDR3 loop: CASSQGNYGYTF. In nucleotides, the CDR3 is TGCGCCAGCAGCCAAGGAAACTATGGCTACACCTTC.

This sequence joins TRBV5-1 and TRBJ2-1; D is tentatively TRBD1 or TRBD2 (6 bases each). V lost 4 bases and J lost 3, with 20 bases in between. The V gene's germline CDR1 is SGHRS and CDR2 YFSETQ. The CDR3 totals 17 residues. The CDR3 loop is CASSGLPEGGGYNEQFF. The CDR3, as DNA: TGCGCCAGCAGCGGACTGCCGGAGGGGGGAGGCTACAATGAGCAGTTCTTC.

The chain carries TRBV6-5 and TRBJ1-2; a possible D gene is TRBD1 (6 bases). Germline V gene lookup returns CDR1 MNHEY and CDR2 SVGAGI. The CDR3 loop spans 15 amino acids. V was trimmed by 2 bases and J by 5 bases, leaving 15 bases between them. The DNA of the CDR3 is TGTGCCAGCAGTTACGCGGCGGGGGGCAATTATGGCTACACCTTC. The encoded protein is CASSYAAGGNYGYTF.

This clonotype was seen only a few times. The rearrangement uses TRBV7-9 and TRBJ2-4; 10 bases are shared with TRBD1. Losses at the gene ends were 3 bases for V and 7 bases for J; bases not matched to a gene: 9. The germline V gene has CDR1 SEHNR and CDR2 FQNEAQ (reference sequence). This CDR3 contains 16 residues. As DNA, the CDR3 is TGTGCCAGCAGCTTCCGGACAGGGGGGGTGCGCAACATTCAGTACTTC. It translates to CASSFRTGGVRNIQYF.

The sample holds a few counts of this clonotype. This chain connects TRBV7-2 to TRBJ1-3; D unclear. The CDR3 length is 15 residues. Germline V lookup: CDR1 SGHTA, CDR2 FQGNSA. V shed 6 bases and J shed 2 bases, with 14 bases lying between them. The CDR3 bases are TGTGCCAGCAGTCTAGAGCAGGATCCTGGAAACACCATATATTTT. This gives the protein CASSLEQDPGNTIYF.

This clonotype was observed many times. The chain uses TRBV6-5 and TRBJ2-3; no clear D. The germline gives CDR1 MNHEY, CDR2 SVGAGI. The CDR3 contains 14 residues. V lost 2 bases, J lost 0 bases, and 6 bases lay in between. This CDR3 reads CASSYRVSTDTQYF. CDR3 DNA sequence: TGTGCCAGCAGTTACAGGGTCAGCACAGATACGCAGTATTTT.

The J gene is TRBJ1-3, the V gene TRBV5-1; 7 nucleotides line up with TRBD1. CDR1 is SGHRS, CDR2 YFSETQ, per germline. J was trimmed by 8 bases and V by 0 bases; bases with no gene match: 8. There are 15 residues in the CDR3. CDR3 in amino acids: CASSLEGAQGHTIYF. In nucleotides, the CDR3 is TGCGCCAGCAGCTTGGAGGGGGCACAGGGCCACACCATATATTTT. The whole variable domain, filled in from reference TRBV5-1 and TRBJ1-3, reads KAGVTQTPRYLIKTRGQQVTLSCSPISGHRSVSWYQQTPGQGLQFLFEYFSETQRNKGNFPGRFSGRQFSNSRSEMNVSTLELGDSALYLCASSLEGAQGHTIYFGEGSWLTVV.

This clonotype came up a few times. The chain recombines TRBV15 with TRBJ2-2, with D uncertain. CDR1 and CDR2 from the germline V gene are LNHNV and YYDKDF (reference sequence). The V gene lost 0 bases and the J gene lost 5 bases, with 7 bases spanning the gap. The CDR3 extends over 14 amino acids. The CDR3 coding sequence is TGTGCCACCAGCAGAGATCGGTTTACCGGGGAGCTGTTTTTT. It specifies CATSRDRFTGELFF. The full variable domain, in which reference TRBV15 and TRBJ2-2 provide the parts outside the CDR3, is DAMVIQNPRYQVTQFGKPVTLSCSQTLNHNVMYWYQQKSSQAPKLLFHYYDKDFNNEADTPDNFQSRRPNTSFCFLDIRSPGLGDTAMYLCATSRDRFTGELFFGEGSRLTVL.

This clonotype was observed a handful of times. DNA of the CDR3: TGCGCCAGCAGCCAAGATCGGGGGGGGCATGGCTACACCTTC. Amino acid sequence: CASSQDRGGHGYTF. The chain recombines TRBV4-1 with TRBJ1-2, with D perhaps TRBD1 (6 bases). The V gene's germline CDR1 is MGHRA and CDR2 YSYEKL. The CDR3 contains 14 residues. V lost 0 bases to trimming and J lost 6 bases, with 11 bases between them.

CDR3 nucleotide sequence: TGTGCCAGCAGCGGATCTCCGGGGGAGCAGTACTTC. Protein product: CASSGSPGEQYF. The chain has TRBV11-3 and TRBJ2-7; possible D gene TRBD2, 5 bases. Trimming removed 5 bases from V and 7 bases from J, with 12 bases in between. Germline CDR1 reads SGHNT; CDR2 reads YENEEA. The CDR3 is made up of 12 amino acids.

This clonotype has a handful of counts. The chain is built from TRBV4-1 and TRBJ1-6; the D gene is possibly TRBD1 (6 bases). Per germline, CDR1 MGHRA and CDR2 YSYEKL. CDR3 size: 13 residues. The V gene lost 0 bases and the J gene lost 11 bases, with 8 bases spanning the gap. Here the CDR3 reads CASSQDGGPPLHF. The DNA for the CDR3 is TGCGCCAGCAGCCAAGACGGGGGCCCACCCCTCCACTTT.

A few counts support this clonotype. This rearrangement joins TRBV4-1 to TRBJ2-5; unclear D gene. V was cut by 0 bases and J by 5 bases, with 16 bases left in between. CDR1 is MGHRA and CDR2 is YSYEKL in the germline V gene. The CDR3 totals 16 residues. The CDR3 nucleotides are TGCGCCAGCAGCCAAGAGATTCTTTCTGGGCGGGAGACCCAGTACTTC. This sequence encodes CASSQEILSGRETQYF.

The chain carries TRBV27 and TRBJ1-5, with TRBD1 identical over 7 bases. Germline V lookup: CDR1 MNHEY, CDR2 SMNVEV (reference sequence). The CDR3 spans 15 residues. With V trimmed by 6 bases and J by 0 bases, 5 bases remained unmatched. The CDR3 DNA reads as TGTGCCAGCAGCCACAGGGGATATAGCAATCAGCCCCAGCATTTT. The encoded protein is CASSHRGYSNQPQHF.

This clonotype was found many times. The chain links TRBV4-1 to TRBJ1-5; no definite D call. Germline V gene sequence: CDR1 MGHRA, CDR2 YSYEKL. V was clipped by 1 base and J by 4 bases, with 11 bases between them. This CDR3 is 15 amino acids long. CDR3 region: CASSQVADENQPQHF. The CDR3 nucleotides read TGCGCCAGCAGCCAAGTAGCGGACGAAAATCAGCCCCAGCATTTT.

The chain carries TRBV2 and TRBJ2-4; 9 bases match TRBD2. CDR1 is SNHLY, CDR2 FYNNEI, per germline. The CDR3 has 13 amino acids. The junction had 6 bases not matched to a gene; V was cut back by 7 bases and J by 8 bases. The CDR3 spells CASNGLASHIQYF. The CDR3 DNA reads as TGTGCCAGCAACGGACTAGCGTCTCACATTCAGTACTTC.

This clonotype was seen only a few times. The chain combines TRBV7-2 with TRBJ2-3; 8 bases are shared with TRBD1. The CDR3 runs 17 residues. J was trimmed by 1 base and V by 5 bases; bases with no gene match: 11. The germline gives CDR1 SGHTA, CDR2 FQGNSA. The CDR3, as DNA: TGTGCCAGCAGCCGGGACAGGACTATTATCGGCACAGATACGCAGTATTTT. Translating it yields CASSRDRTIIGTDTQYF.

This clonotype came up many times. The rearrangement links TRBV20-1 to TRBJ2-5; 8 nucleotides align to TRBD1. The CDR3 is 14 amino acids. Germline CDR1 reads DFQATT; CDR2 reads SNEGSKA (reference sequence). J was trimmed by 4 bases and V by 2 bases; bases with no gene match: 6. The CDR3 spells CSARQGAEGETQYF. CDR3 coding DNA: TGCAGTGCTAGACAGGGGGCGGAGGGAGAGACCCAGTACTTC.

This clonotype was seen a handful of times. The rearrangement links TRBV3-1 to TRBJ1-4; D call uncertain. The CDR3 loop spans 16 amino acids. V lost 0 bases to trimming and J lost 5 bases, with 13 bases between them. Germline V CDR1 and CDR2: LGHDT, YNNKEL (reference sequence). CDR3 sequence: CASSQDLAHSNEKLFF. The CDR3 region has the DNA TGTGCCAGCAGCCAAGATTTGGCTCACTCAAATGAAAAACTGTTTTTT.